What follows are 32 T cell receptor beta chains derived from one specimen sequenced in a study of cytomegalovirus exposure and HLA in healthy donors. Primers for the PCR totalled 60 Vbeta and 13 Jbeta. TCRdb's copy holds only in-frame clones and misses some; the assay was immunoSEQ multiplex PCR. The sample lists more than 85,000 clones, about four fifths seen once, with over 2% in the top ten. Sequences were obtained from PBMCs. The receptor source for this set is a man aged 30-40 years in good health and CMV-seronegative.

The chain carries TRBV28 and TRBJ2-1; 7 bases line up with TRBD1. In germline, CDR1 is MDHEN, CDR2 SYDVKM. This CDR3 spans 15 amino acids. With V trimmed by 4 bases and J by 1 base, 4 bases remained unmatched. This chain's CDR3 is CASSSTGESYNEQFF. The CDR3 region has the DNA TGTGCCAGCAGTTCTACAGGGGAGTCCTACAATGAGCAGTTCTTC.

This clone was detected only once. This chain connects TRBV7-8 to TRBJ2-7; weak D call: TRBD1 (6 bases). Per germline, CDR1 SGHVS and CDR2 FQNEAQ. V lost 1 base to trimming and J lost 2 bases, with 9 bases between them. This CDR3 comprises 14 residues. CDR3 nucleotides: TGTGCCAGCAGCTTAGACAGGGTCCCCTACGAGCAGTACTTC. Translated: CASSLDRVPYEQYF.

V usage is TRBV15 and J usage is TRBJ2-3, with 8 bases that match TRBD2. Per germline, CDR1 LNHNV and CDR2 YYDKDF (reference sequence). V shed 2 bases and J 1 base; nucleotides not matched to a gene: 5. The length of the CDR3 is 16 residues. The CDR3 region is CATSRRAGVGTDTQYF. The CDR3 bases are TGTGCCACCAGCAGAAGAGCGGGAGTAGGCACAGATACGCAGTATTTT.

This chain links TRBV2 with TRBJ2-7; 9 nucleotides line up with TRBD1. Germline V lookup: CDR1 SNHLY, CDR2 FYNNEI. V was clipped by 4 bases and J by 6 bases; unmatched bases: 7. CDR3 length equals 14 residues. In DNA form, the CDR3 reads TGTGCCAGCAGTGCACAGGGGGCCTTGTTCGAGCAGTACTTC. This translates into CASSAQGALFEQYF.

In this sample, this clone turned up once. This CDR3 reads CASSLAEGYGYTF. The CDR3 DNA is TGTGCCAGCAGCTTAGCCGAGGGTTATGGCTACACCTTC. The genes are TRBV7-3 and TRBJ1-2, with no clear D. The V and J ends lost 2 bases and 5 bases respectively, with 9 bases between them. Germline V CDR1 and CDR2: SGHTA, FQGTGA. The CDR3 spans 13 residues.

Turning to this clone: One end of the junction varies from germline; a read error may be responsible. The chain is built from TRBV5-6 and TRBJ2-7; a weak D match, TRBD1 (5 bases). This CDR3 has 15 residues. Germline V gene sequence: CDR1 SGHDT, CDR2 YYEEEE. The CDR3 DNA is TGTGCCAGCAGCTTCGCGATAGGGGTCTCCCACGAGCAGTACTTC. Translation gives CASSFAIGVSHEQYF.

V usage is TRBV11-2 and J usage is TRBJ2-5; 8 bases match TRBD2. Unmatched junction bases numbered 4, after V lost 8 bases and J lost 5 bases. The CDR3 has 12 amino acids. Germline lookup yields CDR1 SGHAT and CDR2 FQNNGV. The CDR3 reads CASSGGRETQYF. The CDR3 region has the DNA TGTGCCAGCTCGGGGGGGCGGGAGACCCAGTACTTC.

The V gene is TRBV27, the J gene TRBJ2-6; TRBD1 matches 11 bases. Per germline, CDR1 MNHEY and CDR2 SMNVEV (reference sequence). Unmatched junction bases numbered 13, after V lost 5 bases and J lost 4 bases. CDR3 length equals 19 residues. CDR3 sequence: CASSPRTGQGAGGANVLTF. In DNA, the CDR3 is TGTGCCAGCAGTCCTCGTACCGGACAGGGGGCAGGGGGGGCCAACGTCCTGACTTTC.

V gene TRBV6-1 combines with J gene TRBJ2-5; 10 bases align to TRBD2. Germline values: CDR1 MNHNS, CDR2 SASEGT. The CDR3 covers 15 residues. Germline trimming cut 7 bases from V and 5 bases from J; bases unmatched to any gene: 10. The CDR3 is CASNQGSGGWETQYF. CDR3 sequence (DNA): TGTGCCAGCAACCAGGGTAGCGGGGGGTGGGAGACCCAGTACTTC.

The V call is TRBV19, the J call TRBJ2-1; a weak D match, TRBD2 (6 bases). Trimming took 7 bases from V and 7 from J, leaving 14 bases between them. The germline CDR1 and CDR2 sequences are LNHDA and SQIVND (reference sequence). CDR3 length equals 13 residues. This CDR3 is CASTKGSGNEQFF. The CDR3 DNA is TGTGCCAGTACCAAGGGGAGCGGGAATGAGCAGTTCTTC.

The CDR3 DNA sequence: TGCGCCAGCAGCCAAGAGCTAGCGTTCGAGACCCAGTACTTC. Amino acids: CASSQELAFETQYF. This sequence joins TRBV4-1 and TRBJ2-5, with D maybe TRBD2 (6 bases). The germline V and J ends were trimmed by 0 bases and 5 bases, with 10 bases remaining between them. CDR3 length: 14 residues. Looked up from germline, CDR1 is MGHRA and CDR2 is YSYEKL.

The CDR3 sequence is CATSRVGGGARNNEQFF. The CDR3 nucleotides are TGTGCCACCAGCAGAGTGGGTGGGGGGGCCCGCAACAATGAGCAGTTCTTC. V gene TRBV15 combines with J gene TRBJ2-1; a possible D gene is TRBD2 (7 bases). Germline CDR1 LNHNV, CDR2 YYDKDF (reference sequence). Trimming removed 1 base from V and 5 bases from J, with 18 bases in between. The CDR3 has 17 residues.

The chain combines TRBV18 with TRBJ2-5; 12 positions match TRBD2. The J call is uncertain, as TRBJ2-7 better fits the DNA end. Germline V gene data show CDR1 as KGHSH and CDR2 as LQKENI. The CDR3 is 16 amino acids. The CDR3 nucleotides are TGTGCCAGCTCACCTCTTCGGACTAGCGGGGACTACGAGCAGTACTTC. Translating it yields CASSPLRTSGDYEQYF.

This chain links TRBV2 with TRBJ2-7; a possible D gene is TRBD2 (5 bases). The CDR3 totals 12 residues. Germline assignment: CDR1 SNHLY and CDR2 FYNNEI. V was pared by 5 bases and J by 2 bases, with 7 bases between. This CDR3 is CASSSGTYEQYF. As DNA, the CDR3 is TGTGCCAGCAGTTCGGGGACCTACGAGCAGTACTTC.

The genes are TRBV30 and TRBJ1-1; D might be TRBD1 (6 bases). The CDR3 runs 13 residues. From germline, CDR1 is GTSNPN and CDR2 SVGIG (reference sequence). Trimming took 7 bases from V and 4 from J, leaving 16 bases between them. CDR3 sequence: CASRGSSSTEAFF. CDR3 bases: TGTGCCTCCAGGGGCTCCTCGAGCACTGAAGCTTTCTTT.

The chain carries TRBV5-5 and TRBJ2-7; TRBD2 aligns across 10 bases. Germline assignment: CDR1 SGHKS and CDR2 YYEKEE (reference sequence). The CDR3 totals 17 residues. J lost 4 bases, V lost 3 bases, and 13 bases had no gene match. Written as DNA, the CDR3 is TGTGCCAGCAGCTCGTCGGGGGCTAGCGGGAGAAGGTACGAGCAGTACTTC. Protein product: CASSSSGASGRRYEQYF.

The chain has TRBV27 and TRBJ2-3; 8 positions agree with TRBD2. The V gene end was trimmed by 5 bases and the J gene end by 0 bases; junction bases not matched to a gene: 10. The germline V gene has CDR1 MNHEY and CDR2 SMNVEV (reference sequence). CDR3 length equals 17 residues. CDR3 loop: CASSPLKLAESTDTQYF. Here the CDR3 DNA reads TGTGCCAGCAGTCCCCTTAAACTAGCGGAAAGCACAGATACGCAGTATTTT.

This clone has more than one count but fewer than ten. This chain joins TRBV10-3 and TRBJ1-2; TRBD1 matches at 7 bases. This CDR3 comprises 14 residues. V shed 2 bases and J 2 bases; nucleotides not matched to a gene: 2. In germline, CDR1 is ENHRY, CDR2 SYGVKD. Here the CDR3 reads CAISELGQNYGYTF. The CDR3, as DNA: TGTGCCATCAGTGAGCTGGGACAGAACTATGGCTACACCTTC.

CDR3 bases: TGCGCCAGCAGCCAGACTCGACAGGCGAATGAAAAACTGTTTTTT. It translates to CASSQTRQANEKLFF. The rearrangement uses TRBV4-1 and TRBJ1-4; maybe TRBD1 (6 bases). The germline gives CDR1 MGHRA, CDR2 YSYEKL. Trimming shortened V by 3 bases and J by 5 bases, and 13 bases separated the two germline ends. The CDR3 has 15 amino acids.

This CDR3 reads CASSPIAGGLQDTQYF. CDR3 sequence (DNA): TGTGCCAGCAGCCCTATAGCGGGAGGGCTCCAAGATACGCAGTATTTT. The chain uses TRBV7-7 and TRBJ2-3; 11 positions match TRBD2. The V gene's germline CDR1 is SSHAT and CDR2 FNYEAQ (reference sequence). The V gene end was trimmed by 5 bases and the J gene end by 5 bases; junction bases not matched to a gene: 9. The CDR3 runs to 16 residues.

This rearrangement joins TRBV9 to TRBJ2-5; 8 nucleotides align to TRBD2. The end of the DNA aligns better with TRBJ2-7, so the J call may be wrong. The CDR3 covers 14 residues. In germline, CDR1 is SGDLS, CDR2 YYNGEE. The CDR3 sequence: CASSVAGGQYEQYF. CDR3 nucleotides: TGTGCCAGCAGCGTAGCGGGGGGGCAATACGAGCAGTACTTC.

The gene calls are TRBV5-1 and TRBJ2-7; D possibly corresponds to TRBD1 (5 bases). The germline CDR1 and CDR2 sequences are SGHRS and YFSETQ. This CDR3 spans 14 amino acids. Trimming shortened V by 1 base and J by 4 bases, and 12 bases separated the two germline ends. CDR3 loop: CASSLSPPGYEQYF. Here the CDR3 DNA reads TGCGCCAGCAGCTTGTCACCCCCAGGGTACGAGCAGTACTTC.

This chain joins TRBV7-3 and TRBJ1-2; 7 nucleotides agree with TRBD1. This CDR3 region has 15 residues. V shed 2 bases and J 8 bases; nucleotides not matched to a gene: 11. Germline values: CDR1 SGHTA, CDR2 FQGTGA. The CDR3 sequence: CASSLSPPGQQGYTF. DNA of the CDR3: TGTGCCAGCAGCTTATCTCCACCGGGACAGCAAGGCTACACCTTC.

This clone has more than one count but fewer than ten. V usage is TRBV4-3 and J usage is TRBJ2-5; tentatively, D is TRBD2 (5 bases). The germline CDR1 and CDR2 sequences are LGHNA and YSLEER. V shed 0 bases and J shed 7 bases, with 9 bases lying between them. There are 13 residues in the CDR3. The CDR3 here is CASSQDLGRTQYF. The CDR3 DNA sequence: TGCGCCAGCAGCCAAGATCTTGGGAGGACCCAGTACTTC.

V usage is TRBV28 and J usage is TRBJ1-5; D ambiguous. Trimming cost V 4 bases and J 0 bases, with 16 bases left between them. This CDR3 contains 17 residues. CDR1 and CDR2 (germline): MDHEN, SYDVKM. The CDR3 loop reads CASSSGFLPISNQPQHF. In DNA form, the CDR3 reads TGTGCCAGCAGTTCGGGTTTCTTGCCGATTAGCAATCAGCCCCAGCATTTT.

The genes are TRBV6-7 and TRBJ1-5; no reliable D call. TRBV6-7 is reported as an ORF; its role is uncertain. V was clipped by 6 bases and J by 5 bases, with 5 bases between them. There are 11 residues in the CDR3. The DNA of the CDR3 is TGTGCCAGCAGGCTATATCAGCCCCAGCATTTT. Amino acids: CASRLYQPQHF.

The rearrangement uses TRBV4-2 and TRBJ2-1, with a tentative D call TRBD2 (5 bases). Germline assignment: CDR1 LGHNA and CDR2 YNFKEQ. CDR3 size: 16 residues. V was clipped by 0 bases and J by 2 bases, with 11 bases between them. In DNA, the CDR3 is TGTGCCAGCAGCCAAGAGGTCCGGGGAACCTACAATGAGCAGTTCTTC. The encoded protein is CASSQEVRGTYNEQFF.

The chain employs TRBV4-3 and TRBJ1-4; TRBD1 might be the D (6 bases). Trimming pared 2 bases from V and 6 bases from J, leaving 13 bases between. From germline, CDR1 is LGHNA and CDR2 YSLEER. CDR3 length equals 15 residues. The CDR3 nucleotides are TGCGCCAGCAGCCAACTGACAGGATGGGATGAAAAACTGTTTTTT. Amino acid sequence: CASSQLTGWDEKLFF.

As DNA, the CDR3 is TGTGCCAGCAGTGTAACGGCAGGGGGTAAACTGTTTTTT. Its translation: CASSVTAGGKLFF. V and J are TRBV2 and TRBJ1-4; 7 bases are a match to TRBD1. The CDR3 consists of 13 residues. V was pared by 4 bases and J by 11 bases, with 7 bases of the junction left unmatched. In germline, CDR1 is SNHLY, CDR2 FYNNEI.

V and J are TRBV7-8 and TRBJ2-7, with D tentatively TRBD1 (6 bases). With 4 bases removed from V and 3 bases from J, the gap between germline ends came to 16 bases. The germline gives CDR1 SGHVS, CDR2 FQNEAQ. The CDR3 totals 15 residues. CDR3 sequence: CASSSHPGQNYEQYF. As DNA, the CDR3 is TGTGCCAGCAGCTCACATCCAGGACAGAACTACGAGCAGTACTTC.

The V gene is TRBV19, the J gene TRBJ2-2, with 8 bases identical to TRBD2. The trim removed 0 bases at V and 6 bases at J, leaving 6 bases unmatched. CDR1 and CDR2 from the germline V gene are LNHDA and SQIVND (reference sequence). The CDR3 length is 16 residues. The CDR3 region is CASSIDKGLVAGELFF. The CDR3 bases are TGTGCCAGTAGTATAGATAAGGGACTAGTGGCCGGGGAGCTGTTTTTT.

This clone was observed a handful of times. The chain recombines TRBV10-3 with TRBJ1-1; D uncertain. Germline V lookup: CDR1 ENHRY, CDR2 SYGVKD. V gave up 4 bases and J gave up 0 bases, with 6 bases separating them. The CDR3 length is 13 residues. CDR3 sequence: CAISGDMNTEAFF. The CDR3, as DNA: TGTGCCATCAGTGGAGACATGAACACTGAAGCTTTCTTT.